The clone carrying this T cell receptor beta chain was picked up a small number of times. Its antigen remains unknown. These data belong to a study of cytomegalovirus exposure and HLA in healthy donors. Regarding the study as a whole: In an earlier analysis, in some 540 donors, most V segments appeared productive either ~87% or ~30% of the time.

This CDR3 is built from 14 residues. From germline, CDR1 is SGDLS and CDR2 YYNGEE. V was trimmed by 3 bases and J by 5 bases, leaving 14 bases between them. The PCR was carried out with 60 Vbeta primers and 13 Jbeta primers. Source study methods: Roughly 10 million shared chains were among 65 million to 85 million unique TCR beta chains counted in a later analysis. Measured with immunoSEQ multiplex PCR; TCRdb has only the in-frame clones, and not every one. D and trimming come from the DNA, and the V and J calls and clone size come from that table. The sample comprises 180,000 or so clones, about 80% of which are singletons, and 11% to 15% rests with the top ten.

Sample: PBMCs. The gene calls are TRBV9 and TRBJ1-2, with D possibly TRBD1 on 6 matching bases. The receptor's source is a man aged 50 to 60 in good health and CMV-seropositive. CDR3 loop: CASSGGGPEYGYTF. The CDR3 region has the DNA TGTGCCAGCAGCGGAGGGGGACCTGAATATGGCTACACCTTC.